Each of the 11 T cell receptor beta chains below was sequenced from the same sample in a study of shared clonotypes between healthy human individuals. Naive CD8 cells comprised CD45RO-negative, CCR7-positively selected cells, excluding terminally differentiated effector memory CD45RA+ cells. Clones were read by immunoSEQ multiplex PCR, and TCRdb kept only the in-frame ones, dropping some. This table has about 590,000 clones, around 95% appearing once. Sample: naive CD8+ T cells sorted from blood. Source of these receptors: a woman aged 25-40 years in good health.

The chain employs TRBV5-6 and TRBJ2-5; tentatively, D is TRBD1 or TRBD2 (6 bases each). V was pared by 0 bases and J by 4 bases, with 10 bases between. The CDR3 loop spans 14 amino acids. CDR1 is SGHDT, CDR2 YYEEEE, per germline. The CDR3 nucleotides read TGTGCCAGCAGCTTGGAACAGGGAGGAGAGACCCAGTACTTC. Amino acid sequence: CASSLEQGGETQYF.

The chain uses TRBV18 and TRBJ1-5; D call uncertain. V lost 8 bases and J 0 bases, leaving 11 bases between the germline ends. The CDR3 runs 14 residues. Germline V gene data show CDR1 as KGHSH and CDR2 as LQKENI. The CDR3 spells CASIDPGSNQPQHF. DNA for the CDR3: TGTGCCAGCATCGACCCCGGTAGCAATCAGCCCCAGCATTTT.

The rearrangement links TRBV5-1 to TRBJ1-2; D not resolved. V was shortened by 0 bases and J by 1 base, with 10 bases between the two germline ends. CDR1 and CDR2 (germline): SGHRS, YFSETQ. This CDR3 contains 15 residues. The CDR3 DNA follows: TGCGCCAGCAGCTTGGCCCCATTAGTTAACTATGGCTACACCTTC. This gives the protein CASSLAPLVNYGYTF. The entire variable domain, with the rest obtained from reference TRBV5-1 and TRBJ1-2, is as follows: KAGVTQTPRYLIKTRGQQVTLSCSPISGHRSVSWYQQTPGQGLQFLFEYFSETQRNKGNFPGRFSGRQFSNSRSEMNVSTLELGDSALYLCASSLAPLVNYGYTFGSGTRLTVV.

Points on this clone: Within the sample, other DNA sequences also encode this same CDR3. The chain is built from TRBV27 and TRBJ1-1; 7 nucleotides match TRBD1. The ends lost 5 bases at V and 1 base at J; junction bases unmatched: 4. The CDR3 runs to 14 residues. Germline V gene sequence: CDR1 MNHEY, CDR2 SMNVEV (reference sequence). For the CDR3, the DNA is TGTGCCAGCAGTCTCCGACAGGGGAACACTGAAGCTTTCTTT. It translates to CASSLRQGNTEAFF.

The chain combines TRBV27 with TRBJ2-5; no definite D call. The germline gives CDR1 MNHEY, CDR2 SMNVEV (reference sequence). The V gene lost 0 bases and the J gene lost 6 bases, with 14 bases spanning the gap. The CDR3 length is 15 residues. CDR3 amino acids: CASSLSPVGSQTQYF. The CDR3 DNA sequence: TGTGCCAGCAGTTTATCCCCCGTAGGGTCCCAGACCCAGTACTTC.

The gene calls are TRBV7-8 and TRBJ1-2; 8 nucleotides line up with TRBD1. The CDR3 has 13 residues. Germline V gene data show CDR1 as SGHVS and CDR2 as FQNEAQ. V lost 5 bases to trimming and J lost 7 bases; unmatched junction nucleotides: 6. DNA for the CDR3: TGTGCCAGCAGCCCGCTTCAGGGGGCTGGCTACACCTTC. It yields the protein CASSPLQGAGYTF.

The rearrangement links TRBV5-1 to TRBJ2-7; D is uncertain. From germline, CDR1 is SGHRS and CDR2 YFSETQ. V lost 2 bases, J lost 0 bases, and 9 bases lay in between. The CDR3 extends over 14 amino acids. CDR3 sequence (DNA): TGCGCCAGCAGCTTCGGAGAACTCTCCTACGAGCAGTACTTC. This encodes CASSFGELSYEQYF.

This chain links TRBV5-1 with TRBJ1-2; no clear D gene. Germline CDR1 and CDR2: SGHRS and YFSETQ. This CDR3 spans 14 amino acids. Trimming pared 4 bases from V and 8 bases from J, leaving 18 bases between. The CDR3 sequence: CASSEGSDLWGYTF. The CDR3 bases are TGCGCCAGCAGCGAGGGATCAGATCTGTGGGGCTACACCTTC.

The chain employs TRBV5-1 and TRBJ1-2, with 10 bases aligning to TRBD1. Germline V CDR1 and CDR2: SGHRS, YFSETQ. The J segment lost 3 bases and the V segment lost 4 bases, leaving 9 bases of the junction unmatched. There are 16 residues in the CDR3. DNA of the CDR3: TGCGCCAGCAGCCCCCAGCTGGGGACAGGGGACTATGGCTACACCTTC. Its protein product is CASSPQLGTGDYGYTF.

The chain links TRBV30 to TRBJ2-1; TRBD2 agrees at 10 bases. J lost 8 bases, V lost 7 bases, and 14 bases had no gene match. CDR1 and CDR2 from the germline V gene are GTSNPN and SVGIG (reference sequence). This CDR3 is built from 15 residues. CDR3 coding DNA: TGTGCCTCGAACCTACTAGCGGGAATGATCCATGAGCAGTTCTTC. As protein: CASNLLAGMIHEQFF.

The chain joins TRBV5-1 to TRBJ1-1; D uncertain. Germline V gives CDR1 SGHRS, CDR2 YFSETQ. V lost 7 bases and J 0 bases, leaving 40 bases between the germline ends. CDR3 length: 23 amino acids. The chain's CDR3 is CASVLGVRGTPDQRIYMNTEAFF. In DNA form, the CDR3 reads TGCGCCAGCGTTCTGGGTGTGAGAGGAACCCCCGATCAAAGAATCTACATGAACACTGAAGCTTTCTTT.